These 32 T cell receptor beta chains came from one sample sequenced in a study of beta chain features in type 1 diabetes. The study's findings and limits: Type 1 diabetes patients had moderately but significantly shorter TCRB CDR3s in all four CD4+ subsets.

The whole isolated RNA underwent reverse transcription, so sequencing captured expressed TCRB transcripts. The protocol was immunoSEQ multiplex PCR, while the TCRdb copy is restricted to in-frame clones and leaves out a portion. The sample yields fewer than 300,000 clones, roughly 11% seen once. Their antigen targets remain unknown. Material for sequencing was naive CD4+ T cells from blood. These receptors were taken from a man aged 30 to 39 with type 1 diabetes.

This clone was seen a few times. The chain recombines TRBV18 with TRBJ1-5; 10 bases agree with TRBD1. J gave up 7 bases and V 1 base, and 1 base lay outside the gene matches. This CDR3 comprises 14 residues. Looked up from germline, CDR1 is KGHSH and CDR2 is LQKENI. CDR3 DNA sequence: TGTGCCAGCTCACCACAGACAGGGGGCCAGCCCCAGCATTTT. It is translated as CASSPQTGGQPQHF.

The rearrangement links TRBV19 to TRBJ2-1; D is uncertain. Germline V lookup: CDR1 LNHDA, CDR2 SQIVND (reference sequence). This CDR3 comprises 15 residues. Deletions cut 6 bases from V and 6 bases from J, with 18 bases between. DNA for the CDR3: TGTGCCAGTAGGACGACTCAATTCAGCTCCAATGAGCAGTTCTTC. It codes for CASRTTQFSSNEQFF.

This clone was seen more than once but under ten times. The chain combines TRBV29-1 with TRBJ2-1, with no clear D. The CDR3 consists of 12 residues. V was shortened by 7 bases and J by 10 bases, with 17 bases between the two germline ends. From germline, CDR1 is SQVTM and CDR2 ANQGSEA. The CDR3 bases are TGCAGCGCCGGCCCTATGGTGGGCGAGCAGTTCTTC. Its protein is CSAGPMVGEQFF.

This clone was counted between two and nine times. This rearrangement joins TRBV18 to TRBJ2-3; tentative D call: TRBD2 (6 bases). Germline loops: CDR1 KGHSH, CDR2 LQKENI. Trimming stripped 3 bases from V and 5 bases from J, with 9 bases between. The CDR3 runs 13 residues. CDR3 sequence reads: CASSPGGGDTQYF. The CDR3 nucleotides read TGTGCCAGCTCACCGGGAGGTGGAGATACGCAGTATTTT.

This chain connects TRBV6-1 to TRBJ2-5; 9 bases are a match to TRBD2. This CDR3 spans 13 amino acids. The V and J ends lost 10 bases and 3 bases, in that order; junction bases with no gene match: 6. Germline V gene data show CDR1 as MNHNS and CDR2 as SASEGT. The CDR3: CAISSSGEETQYF. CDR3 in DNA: TGTGCCATCTCCTCTAGCGGGGAAGAGACCCAGTACTTC.

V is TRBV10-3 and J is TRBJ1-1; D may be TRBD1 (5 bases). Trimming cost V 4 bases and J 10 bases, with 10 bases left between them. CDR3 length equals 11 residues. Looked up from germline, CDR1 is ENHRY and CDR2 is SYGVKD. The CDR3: CAISAGGTAFF. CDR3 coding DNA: TGTGCCATCAGTGCGGGGGGGACAGCTTTCTTT.

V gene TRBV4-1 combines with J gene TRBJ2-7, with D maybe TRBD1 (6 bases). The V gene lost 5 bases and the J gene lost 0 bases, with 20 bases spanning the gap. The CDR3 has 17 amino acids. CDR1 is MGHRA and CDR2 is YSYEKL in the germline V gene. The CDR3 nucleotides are TGCGCCAGCAGCACCTTGACGGGACACAGTACCTCCTACGAGCAGTACTTC. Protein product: CASSTLTGHSTSYEQYF.

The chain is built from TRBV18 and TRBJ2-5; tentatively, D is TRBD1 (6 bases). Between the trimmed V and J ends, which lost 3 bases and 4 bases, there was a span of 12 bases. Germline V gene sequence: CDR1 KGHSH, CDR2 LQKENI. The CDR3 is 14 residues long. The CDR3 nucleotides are TGTGCCAGCTCACCTACAGGGAAGCGAGAGACCCAGTACTTC. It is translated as CASSPTGKRETQYF.

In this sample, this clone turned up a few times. The CDR3 sequence is CASSFAVSGANVLTF. CDR3 coding DNA: TGTGCCAGCAGCTTTGCAGTTTCTGGGGCCAACGTCCTGACTTTC. V and J are TRBV5-4 and TRBJ2-6; no clear D gene. The CDR3 is 15 amino acids. V gave up 2 bases and J gave up 1 base, with 7 bases separating them. Germline assignment: CDR1 SGHNT and CDR2 YYREEE (reference sequence).

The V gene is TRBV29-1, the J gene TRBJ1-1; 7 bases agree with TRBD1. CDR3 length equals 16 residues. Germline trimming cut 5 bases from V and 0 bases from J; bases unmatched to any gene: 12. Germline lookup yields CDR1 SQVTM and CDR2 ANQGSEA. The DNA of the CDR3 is TGCAGCGTTATACCAATTCCCGGGACAGTGAACACTGAAGCTTTCTTT. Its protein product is CSVIPIPGTVNTEAFF. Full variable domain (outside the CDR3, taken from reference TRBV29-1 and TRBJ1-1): SAVISQKPSRDICQRGTSLTIQCQVDSQVTMMFWYRQQPGQSLTLIATANQGSEATYESGFVIDKFPISRPNLTFSTLTVSNMSPEDSSIYLCSVIPIPGTVNTEAFFGQGTRLTVV.

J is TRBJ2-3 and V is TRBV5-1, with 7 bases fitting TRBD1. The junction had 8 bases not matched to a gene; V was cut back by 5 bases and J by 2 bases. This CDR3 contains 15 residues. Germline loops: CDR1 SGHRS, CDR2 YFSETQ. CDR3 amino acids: CASRQGTETTDTQYF. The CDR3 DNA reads TGCGCCAGCAGGCAAGGGACAGAGACCACAGATACGCAGTATTTT. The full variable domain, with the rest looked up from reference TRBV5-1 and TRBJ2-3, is KAGVTQTPRYLIKTRGQQVTLSCSPISGHRSVSWYQQTPGQGLQFLFEYFSETQRNKGNFPGRFSGRQFSNSRSEMNVSTLELGDSALYLCASRQGTETTDTQYFGPGTRLTVL.

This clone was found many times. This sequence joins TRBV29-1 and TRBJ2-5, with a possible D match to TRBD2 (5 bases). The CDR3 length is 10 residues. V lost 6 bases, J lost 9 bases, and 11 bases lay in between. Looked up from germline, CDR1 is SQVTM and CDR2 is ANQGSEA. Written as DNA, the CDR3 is TGCAGCGTCTCGGAGGCGTCCCAGTACTTC. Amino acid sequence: CSVSEASQYF.

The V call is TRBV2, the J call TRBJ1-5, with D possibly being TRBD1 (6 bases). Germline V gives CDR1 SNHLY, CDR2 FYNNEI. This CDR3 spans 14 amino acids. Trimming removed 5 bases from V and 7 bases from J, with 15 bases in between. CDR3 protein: CASSLRGSVQPQHF. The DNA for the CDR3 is TGTGCCAGCAGTCTCAGGGGATCAGTGCAGCCCCAGCATTTT.

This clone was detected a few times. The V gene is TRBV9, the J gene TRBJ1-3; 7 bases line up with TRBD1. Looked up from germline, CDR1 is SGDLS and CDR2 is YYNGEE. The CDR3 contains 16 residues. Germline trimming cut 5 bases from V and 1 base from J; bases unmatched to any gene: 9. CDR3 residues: CASSPPGQRSGNTIYF. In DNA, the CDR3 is TGTGCCAGCAGTCCGCCGGGACAGAGATCTGGAAACACCATATATTTT.

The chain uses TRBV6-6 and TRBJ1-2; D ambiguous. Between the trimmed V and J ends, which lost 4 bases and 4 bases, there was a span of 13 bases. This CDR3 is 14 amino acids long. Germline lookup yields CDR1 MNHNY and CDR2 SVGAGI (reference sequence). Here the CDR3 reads CASSSSSQSYGYTF. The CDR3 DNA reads TGTGCCAGCAGTTCCTCGTCGCAGTCCTATGGCTACACCTTC.

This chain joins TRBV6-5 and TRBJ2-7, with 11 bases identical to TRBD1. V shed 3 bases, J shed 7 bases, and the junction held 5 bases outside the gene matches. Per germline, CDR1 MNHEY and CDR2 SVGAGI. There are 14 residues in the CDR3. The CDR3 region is CASSYGQGAGEQYF. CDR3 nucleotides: TGTGCCAGCAGTTATGGACAGGGGGCGGGAGAGCAGTACTTC.

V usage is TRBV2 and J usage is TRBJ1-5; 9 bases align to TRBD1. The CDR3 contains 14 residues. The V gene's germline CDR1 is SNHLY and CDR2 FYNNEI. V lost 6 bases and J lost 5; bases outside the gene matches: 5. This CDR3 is CASRQGARYQPQHF. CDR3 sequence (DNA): TGTGCCAGCAGACAGGGGGCGCGATATCAGCCCCAGCATTTT. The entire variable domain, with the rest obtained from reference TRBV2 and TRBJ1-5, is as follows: EPEVTQTPSHQVTQMGQEVILRCVPISNHLYFYWYRQILGQKVEFLVSFYNNEISEKSEIFDDQFSVERPDGSNFTLKIRSTKLEDSAMYFCASRQGARYQPQHFGDGTRLSIL.

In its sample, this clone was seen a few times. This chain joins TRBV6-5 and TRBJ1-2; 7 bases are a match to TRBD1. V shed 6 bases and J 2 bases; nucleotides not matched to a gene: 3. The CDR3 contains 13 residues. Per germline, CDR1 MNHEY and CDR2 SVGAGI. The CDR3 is CASRPDRNYGYTF. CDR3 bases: TGTGCCAGCAGACCGGACAGGAACTATGGCTACACCTTC.

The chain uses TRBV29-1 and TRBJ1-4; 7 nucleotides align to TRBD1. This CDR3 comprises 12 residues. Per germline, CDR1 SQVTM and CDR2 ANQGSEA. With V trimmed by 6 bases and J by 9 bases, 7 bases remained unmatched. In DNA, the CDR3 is TGCAGCGTCGGGCAGGGGGATCAAAAACTGTTTTTT. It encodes CSVGQGDQKLFF. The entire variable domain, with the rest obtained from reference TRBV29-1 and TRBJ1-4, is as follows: SAVISQKPSRDICQRGTSLTIQCQVDSQVTMMFWYRQQPGQSLTLIATANQGSEATYESGFVIDKFPISRPNLTFSTLTVSNMSPEDSSIYLCSVGQGDQKLFFGSGTQLSVL.

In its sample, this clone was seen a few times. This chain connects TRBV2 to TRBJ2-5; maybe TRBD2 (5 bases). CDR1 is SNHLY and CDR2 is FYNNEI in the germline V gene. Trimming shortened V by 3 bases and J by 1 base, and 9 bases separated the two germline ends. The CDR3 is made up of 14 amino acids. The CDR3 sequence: CASSEEESQETQYF. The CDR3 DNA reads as TGTGCCAGCAGTGAGGAGGAAAGCCAAGAGACCCAGTACTTC.

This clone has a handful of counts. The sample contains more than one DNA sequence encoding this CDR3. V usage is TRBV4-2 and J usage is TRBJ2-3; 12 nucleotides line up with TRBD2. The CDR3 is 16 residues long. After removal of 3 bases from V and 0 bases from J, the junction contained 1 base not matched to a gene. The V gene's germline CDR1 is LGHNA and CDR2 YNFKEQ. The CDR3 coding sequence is TGTGCCAGCAGCCAGGGGACTAGCGGGAGCACAGATACGCAGTATTTT. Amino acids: CASSQGTSGSTDTQYF.

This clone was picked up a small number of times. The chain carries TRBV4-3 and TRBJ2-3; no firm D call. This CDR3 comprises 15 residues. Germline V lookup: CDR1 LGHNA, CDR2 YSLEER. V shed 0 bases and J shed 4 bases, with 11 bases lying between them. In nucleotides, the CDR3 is TGCGCCAGCAGCCAAGAGTACCGAAGCGCAGATACGCAGTATTTT. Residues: CASSQEYRSADTQYF.

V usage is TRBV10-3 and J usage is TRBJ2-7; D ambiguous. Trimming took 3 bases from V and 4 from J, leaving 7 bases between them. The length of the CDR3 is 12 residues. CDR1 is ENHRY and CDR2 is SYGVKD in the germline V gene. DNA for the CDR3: TGTGCCATCAGTGATAGAGAATACGAGCAGTACTTC. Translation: CAISDREYEQYF.

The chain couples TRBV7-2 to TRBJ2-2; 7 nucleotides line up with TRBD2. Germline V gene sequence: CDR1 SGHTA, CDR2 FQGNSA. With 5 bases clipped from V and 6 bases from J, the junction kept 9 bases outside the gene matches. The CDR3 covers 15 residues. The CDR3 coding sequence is TGTGCCAGCAGCCTCCGCCGGGGGGACGCCGGGGAGCTGTTTTTT. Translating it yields CASSLRRGDAGELFF.

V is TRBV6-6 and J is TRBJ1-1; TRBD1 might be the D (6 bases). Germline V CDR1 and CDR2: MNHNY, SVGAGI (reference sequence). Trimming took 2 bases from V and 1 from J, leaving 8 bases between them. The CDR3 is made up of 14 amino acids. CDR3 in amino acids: CASSYQGPNTEAFF. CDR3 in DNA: TGTGCCAGCAGTTACCAGGGGCCGAACACTGAAGCTTTCTTT.

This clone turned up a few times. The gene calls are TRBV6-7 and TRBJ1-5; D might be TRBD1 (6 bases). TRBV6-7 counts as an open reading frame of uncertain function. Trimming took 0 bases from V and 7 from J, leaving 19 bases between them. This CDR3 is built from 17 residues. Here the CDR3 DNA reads TGTGCCAGCAGTTACTCGAATTCCGCGACAGGCGACCAGCCCCAGCATTTT. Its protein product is CASSYSNSATGDQPQHF.

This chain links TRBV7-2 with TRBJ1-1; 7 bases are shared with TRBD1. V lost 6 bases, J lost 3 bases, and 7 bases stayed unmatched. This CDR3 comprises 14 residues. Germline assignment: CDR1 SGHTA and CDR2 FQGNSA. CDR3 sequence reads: CASSSPGGHTEAFF. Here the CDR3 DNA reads TGTGCCAGCAGTTCGCCAGGGGGGCACACTGAAGCTTTCTTT.

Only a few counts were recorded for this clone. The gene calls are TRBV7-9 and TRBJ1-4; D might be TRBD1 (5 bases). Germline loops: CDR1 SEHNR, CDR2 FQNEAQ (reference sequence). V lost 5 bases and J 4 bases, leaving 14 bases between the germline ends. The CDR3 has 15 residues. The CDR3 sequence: CASSPGGGGNEKLFF. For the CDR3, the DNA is TGTGCCAGCAGCCCCGGCGGGGGGGGTAATGAAAAACTGTTTTTT.

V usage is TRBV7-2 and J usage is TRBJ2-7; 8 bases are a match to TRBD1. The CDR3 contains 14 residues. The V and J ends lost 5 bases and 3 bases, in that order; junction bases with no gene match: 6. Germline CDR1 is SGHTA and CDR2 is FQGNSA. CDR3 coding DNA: TGTGCCAGCAGCCAACAGGGGGTAGACTACGAGCAGTACTTC. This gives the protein CASSQQGVDYEQYF. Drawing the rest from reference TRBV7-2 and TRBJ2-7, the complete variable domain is GAGVSQSPSNKVTEKGKDVELRCDPISGHTALYWYRQSLGQGLEFLIYFQGNSAPDKSGLPSDRFSAERTGGSVSTLTIQRTQQEDSAVYLCASSQQGVDYEQYFGPGTRLTVT.

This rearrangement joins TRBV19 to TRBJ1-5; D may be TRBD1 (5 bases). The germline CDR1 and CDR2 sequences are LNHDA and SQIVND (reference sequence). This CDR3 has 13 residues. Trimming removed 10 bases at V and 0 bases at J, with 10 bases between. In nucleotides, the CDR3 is TGTGCCATCGGGACTTCTAGCAATCAGCCCCAGCATTTT. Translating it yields CAIGTSSNQPQHF.

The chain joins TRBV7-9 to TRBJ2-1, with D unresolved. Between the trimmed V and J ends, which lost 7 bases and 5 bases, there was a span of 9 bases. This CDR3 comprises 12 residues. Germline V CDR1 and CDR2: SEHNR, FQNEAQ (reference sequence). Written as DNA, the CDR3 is TGTGCCAGCACCGCCCAGGACAATGAGCAGTTCTTC. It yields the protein CASTAQDNEQFF.

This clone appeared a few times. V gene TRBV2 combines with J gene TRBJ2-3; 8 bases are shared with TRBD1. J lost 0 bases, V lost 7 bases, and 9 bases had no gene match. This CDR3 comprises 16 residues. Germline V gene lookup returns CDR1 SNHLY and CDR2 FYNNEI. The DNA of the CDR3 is TGTGCCAGCACCCTGGGTCGGGACAGGAGCACAGATACGCAGTATTTT. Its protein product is CASTLGRDRSTDTQYF.